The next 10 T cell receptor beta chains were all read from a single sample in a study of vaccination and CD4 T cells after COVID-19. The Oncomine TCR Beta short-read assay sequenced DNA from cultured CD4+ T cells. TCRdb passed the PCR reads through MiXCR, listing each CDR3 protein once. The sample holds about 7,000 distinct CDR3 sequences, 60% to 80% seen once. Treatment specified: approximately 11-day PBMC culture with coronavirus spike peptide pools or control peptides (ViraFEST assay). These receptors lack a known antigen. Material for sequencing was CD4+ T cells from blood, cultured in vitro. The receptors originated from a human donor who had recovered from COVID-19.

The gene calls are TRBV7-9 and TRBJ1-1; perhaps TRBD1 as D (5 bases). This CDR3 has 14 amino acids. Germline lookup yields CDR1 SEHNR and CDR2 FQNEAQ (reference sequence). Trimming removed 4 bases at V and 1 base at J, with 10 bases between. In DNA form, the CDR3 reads TGTGCCAGCAGCTCTCGAACAGGGAACACTGAAGCTTTCTTT. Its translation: CASSSRTGNTEAFF.

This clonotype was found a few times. The DNA of the CDR3 is TGTGCCAGCACCCCGGGACTAGCCTACAATGAGCAGTTCTTC. Its protein is CASTPGLAYNEQFF. V is TRBV6-1 and J is TRBJ2-1; 8 bases fit TRBD2. J was trimmed by 2 bases and V by 7 bases; bases with no gene match: 4. From germline, CDR1 is MNHNS and CDR2 SASEGT. The CDR3 is made up of 14 amino acids.

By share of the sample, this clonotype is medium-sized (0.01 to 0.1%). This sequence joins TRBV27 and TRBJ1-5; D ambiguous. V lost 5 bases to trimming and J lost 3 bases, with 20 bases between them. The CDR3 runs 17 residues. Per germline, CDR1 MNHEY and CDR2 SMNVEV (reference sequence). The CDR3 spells CASSRRIPRVFNQPQHF. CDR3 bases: TGTGCCAGCAGTCGGAGGATCCCCCGGGTCTTCAATCAGCCCCAGCATTTT.

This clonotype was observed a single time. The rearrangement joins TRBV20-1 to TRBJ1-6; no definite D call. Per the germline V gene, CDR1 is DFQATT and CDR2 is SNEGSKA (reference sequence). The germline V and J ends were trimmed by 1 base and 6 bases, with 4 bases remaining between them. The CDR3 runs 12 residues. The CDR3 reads CSARAGNSPLHF. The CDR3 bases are TGCAGTGCTAGAGCGGGTAATTCACCCCTCCACTTT.

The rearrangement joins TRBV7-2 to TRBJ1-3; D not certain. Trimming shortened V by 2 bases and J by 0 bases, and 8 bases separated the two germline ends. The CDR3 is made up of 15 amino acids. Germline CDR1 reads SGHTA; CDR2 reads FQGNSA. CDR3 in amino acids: CASSLWRGSGNTIYF. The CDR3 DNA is TGTGCCAGCAGCTTATGGCGGGGCTCTGGAAACACCATATATTTT.

As DNA, the CDR3 is TGCAGTGCTTTGTTCGTCCAGGCTGAAGCTTTCTTT. It yields the protein CSALFVQAEAFF. This chain joins TRBV20-1 and TRBJ1-1; D uncertain. V was clipped by 5 bases and J by 6 bases, with 13 bases between them. Per germline, CDR1 DFQATT and CDR2 SNEGSKA (reference sequence). This CDR3 has 12 amino acids.

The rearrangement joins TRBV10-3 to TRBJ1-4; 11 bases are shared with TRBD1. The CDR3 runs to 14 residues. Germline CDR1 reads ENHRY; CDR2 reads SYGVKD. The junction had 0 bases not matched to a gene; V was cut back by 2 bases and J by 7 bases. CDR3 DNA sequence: TGTGCCATCAGTGAGGGGACAGGGGGTGAAAAACTGTTTTTT. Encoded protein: CAISEGTGGEKLFF.

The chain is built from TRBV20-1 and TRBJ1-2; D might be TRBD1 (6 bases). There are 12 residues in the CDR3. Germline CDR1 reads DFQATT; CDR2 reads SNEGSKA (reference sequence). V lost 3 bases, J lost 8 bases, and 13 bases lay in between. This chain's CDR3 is CSASGRGGGYTF. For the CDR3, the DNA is TGCAGTGCTAGCGGCAGGGGTGGAGGCTACACCTTC.

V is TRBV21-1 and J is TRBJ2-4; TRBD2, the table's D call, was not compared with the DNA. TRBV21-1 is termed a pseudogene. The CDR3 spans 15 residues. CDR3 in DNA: TGTGCCAGCGGGGGACTAGCGGGAGTACAAAACATTCAGTACTTC. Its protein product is CASGGLAGVQNIQYF.

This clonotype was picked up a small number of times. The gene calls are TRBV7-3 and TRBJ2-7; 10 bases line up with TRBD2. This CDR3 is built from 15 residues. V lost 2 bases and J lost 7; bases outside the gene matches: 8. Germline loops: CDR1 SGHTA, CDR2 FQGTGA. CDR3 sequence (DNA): TGTGCCAGCAGCTTAGTGAGCGGGAGGGCGGAAGAGCAGTACTTC. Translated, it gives CASSLVSGRAEEQYF.